This record concerns one TCR beta chain sequence. Its recognized antigen is unknown. No base quality values were provided; no much bigger clone lies one nucleotide off. This sample was taken from a study of OX40 agonist ivuxolimab in advanced cancers. Concerning the study at large: Ivuxolimab, which targeted the costimulatory receptor OX40 (CD134), was an agonistic, fully human IgG2 monoclonal antibody. Intravenous ivuxolimab was administered to patients every 2 weeks at six dose levels: 0.01, 0.1, 0.3, 1.5, 3 and 10 mg/kg. Of the approximately 54 patients in dose escalation, about 19 had hepatocellular carcinoma, about 15 had melanoma, 9 had renal cell carcinoma and 9 had head and neck cancer. In the dose-escalation cohort, approximately 83% of patients were male, and the mean age was roughly 60 years with a range of roughly 23 to 90. Prior anti-PD-1, anti-PD-L1 or anti-CTLA-4 therapy was permitted, and checkpoint inhibitors had been received by less than 45% of dose-escalation patients. Partial responses were achieved by three dose-escalation patients, of whom one had hepatocellular carcinoma and two had cutaneous melanoma. Peripheral TCRbeta sequencing was intended to test whether TCR sequence diversity was altered and clonal T-cell expansion was caused by ivuxolimab. The paper describes the monotherapy dose-escalation part (N of about 47 patients) of the phase I trial of ivuxolimab. Points the paper makes about the study in general: At doses from 0.1 to 3.0 mg/kg, clonal expansion was seen in both CD4+ and CD8+ blood T cells between baseline and week 6. Low levels of normalized T-cell clonal expansion were also shown by some nonresponding patients. In the 0.1-3.0 mg/kg groups, partial responders had among the lowest normalized peripheral clonal expansion, particularly in CD8+ T cells. After ivuxolimab, expanded clones were on average more numerous among CD8+ T cells than among CD4+ T cells. The antigen specificity of the peripheral T cells that underwent clonal expansion was not determined.

Patients with a history of autoimmune disease or receiving systemic immunosuppression were excluded from the trial. Peripheral blood for TCR sequencing was collected from all dose cohorts at baseline, on cycle 4 day 1, and on cycle 7 day 1. The samples were taken from a phase I, first-in-human, multicenter, open-label dose-escalation trial of ivuxolimab. Adults with locally advanced or metastatic head and neck squamous cell, hepatocellular, melanoma or renal cell carcinoma were enrolled in the trial. Before TCR sequencing, CD4+ T cells and CD8+ T cells from peripheral blood were sorted into separate populations. To sequence the TCRbeta CDR3 region, genomic DNA was isolated from the sorted cells. The immunoSEQ Assay was used for sequencing of TCRbeta CDR3 regions. TCRdb limited this immuneACCESS table to in-frame rearrangements with V and J called. A share of clones is missing; checked studies link under half to unresolved V genes, and the rest is unexplained. The sample table shows around 60,000 clones, and roughly 90% are seen once. The ten largest account for approximately 12% of the sample.

From the cysteine up to the phenylalanine, the CDR3 has a length of 11 residues. Only CDR3 DNA remains: 33 bases, in frame from the first base. CDR1 and CDR2 were assigned from the germline V gene as SQVTM and ANQGSEA. Relative to germline, V is 4 bases shorter and J is 6 bases shorter, with 6 bases between their ends. This sequence was found in an adult with an advanced solid tumor such as melanoma, head and neck, liver or kidney cancer. This specimen was CD4+ or CD8+ T cells sorted from blood, taken in a trial of the OX40 agonist ivuxolimab. This receptor chain uses TRBV29-1 and TRBJ2-2, and possibly TRBD2, on 6 matching bases. The nucleotide sequence reads as follows: TGCAGCGTTGTAGCGGCCGGGGAGCTGTTTTTT. Translated, this is CSVVAAGELFF.